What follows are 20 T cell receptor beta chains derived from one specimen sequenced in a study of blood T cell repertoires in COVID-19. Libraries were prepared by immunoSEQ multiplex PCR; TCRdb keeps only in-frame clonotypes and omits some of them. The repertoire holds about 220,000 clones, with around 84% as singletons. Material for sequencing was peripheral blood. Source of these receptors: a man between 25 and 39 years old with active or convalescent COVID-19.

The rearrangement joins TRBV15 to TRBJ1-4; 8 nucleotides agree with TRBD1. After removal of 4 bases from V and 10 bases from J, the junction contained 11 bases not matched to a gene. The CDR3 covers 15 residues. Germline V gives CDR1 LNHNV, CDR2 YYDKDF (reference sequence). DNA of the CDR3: TGTGCCACCAGCAACTCGGACAGGGTGAGGGCAAAACTGTTTTTT. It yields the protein CATSNSDRVRAKLFF. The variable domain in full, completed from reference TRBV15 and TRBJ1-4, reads DAMVIQNPRYQVTQFGKPVTLSCSQTLNHNVMYWYQQKSSQAPKLLFHYYDKDFNNEADTPDNFQSRRPNTSFCFLDIRSPGLGDTAMYLCATSNSDRVRAKLFFGSGTQLSVL.

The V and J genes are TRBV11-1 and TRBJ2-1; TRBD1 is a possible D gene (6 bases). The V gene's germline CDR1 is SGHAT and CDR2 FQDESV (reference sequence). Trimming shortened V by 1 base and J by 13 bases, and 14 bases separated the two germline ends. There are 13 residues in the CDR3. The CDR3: CASSLGQAEQQFF. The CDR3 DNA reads TGTGCCAGCAGCTTAGGACAGGCCGAACAACAGTTCTTC.

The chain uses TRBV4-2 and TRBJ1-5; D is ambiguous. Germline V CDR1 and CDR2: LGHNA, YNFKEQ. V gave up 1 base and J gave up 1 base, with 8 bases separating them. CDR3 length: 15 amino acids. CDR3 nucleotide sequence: TGTGCCAGCAGCCAAGGAGTAACCAGCAATCAGCCCCAGCATTTT. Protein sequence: CASSQGVTSNQPQHF.

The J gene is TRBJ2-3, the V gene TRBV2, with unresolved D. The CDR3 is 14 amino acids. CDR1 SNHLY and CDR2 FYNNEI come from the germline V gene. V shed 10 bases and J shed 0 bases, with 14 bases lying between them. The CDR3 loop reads CATSITASTDTQYF. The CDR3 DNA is TGTGCCACCTCCATCACAGCTAGCACAGATACGCAGTATTTT.

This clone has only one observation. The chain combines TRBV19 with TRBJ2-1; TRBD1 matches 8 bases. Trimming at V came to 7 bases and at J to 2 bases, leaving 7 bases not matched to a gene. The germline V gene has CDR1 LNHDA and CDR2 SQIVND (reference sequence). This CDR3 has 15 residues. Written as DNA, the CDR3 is TGTGCCAGTACGGGAACAGGGGGAACCTACAATGAGCAGTTCTTC. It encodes CASTGTGGTYNEQFF.

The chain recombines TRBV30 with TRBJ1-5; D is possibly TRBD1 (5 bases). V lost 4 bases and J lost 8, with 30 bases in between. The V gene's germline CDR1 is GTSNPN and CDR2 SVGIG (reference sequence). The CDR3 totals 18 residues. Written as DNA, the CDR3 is TGTGCCTGGACCCCCCCGTGGCAGGGCCAATCCCAAGGGAAGCCCCAGCATTTT. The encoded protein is CAWTPPWQGQSQGKPQHF.

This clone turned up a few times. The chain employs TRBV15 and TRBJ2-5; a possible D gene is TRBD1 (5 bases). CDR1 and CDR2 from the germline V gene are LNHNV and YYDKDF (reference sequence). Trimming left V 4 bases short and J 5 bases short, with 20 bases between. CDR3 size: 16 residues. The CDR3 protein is CATSKGIQGLLETQYF. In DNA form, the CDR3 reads TGTGCCACCAGCAAGGGCATCCAGGGATTATTGGAGACCCAGTACTTC. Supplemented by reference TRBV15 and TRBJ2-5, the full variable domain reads DAMVIQNPRYQVTQFGKPVTLSCSQTLNHNVMYWYQQKSSQAPKLLFHYYDKDFNNEADTPDNFQSRRPNTSFCFLDIRSPGLGDTAMYLCATSKGIQGLLETQYFGPGTRLLVL.

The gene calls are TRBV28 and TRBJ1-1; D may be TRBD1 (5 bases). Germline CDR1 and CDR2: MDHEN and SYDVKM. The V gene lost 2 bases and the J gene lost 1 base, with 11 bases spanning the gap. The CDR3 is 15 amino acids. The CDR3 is CASSLRIGANTEAFF. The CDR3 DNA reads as TGTGCCAGCAGTTTACGCATAGGGGCGAACACTGAAGCTTTCTTT.

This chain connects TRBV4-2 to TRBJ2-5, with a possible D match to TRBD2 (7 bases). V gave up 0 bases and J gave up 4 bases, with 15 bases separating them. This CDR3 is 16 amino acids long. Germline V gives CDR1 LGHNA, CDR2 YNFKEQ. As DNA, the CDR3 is TGTGCCAGCAGCCAAGATCAGGGGAGGGAACGAGAGACCCAGTACTTC. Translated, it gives CASSQDQGRERETQYF.

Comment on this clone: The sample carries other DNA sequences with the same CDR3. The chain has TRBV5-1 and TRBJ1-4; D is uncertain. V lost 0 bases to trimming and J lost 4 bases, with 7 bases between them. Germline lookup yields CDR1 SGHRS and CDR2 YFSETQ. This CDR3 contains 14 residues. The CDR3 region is CASSLGQNNEKLFF. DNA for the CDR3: TGCGCCAGCAGCTTGGGGCAGAATAATGAAAAACTGTTTTTT. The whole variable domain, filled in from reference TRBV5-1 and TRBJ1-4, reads KAGVTQTPRYLIKTRGQQVTLSCSPISGHRSVSWYQQTPGQGLQFLFEYFSETQRNKGNFPGRFSGRQFSNSRSEMNVSTLELGDSALYLCASSLGQNNEKLFFGSGTQLSVL.

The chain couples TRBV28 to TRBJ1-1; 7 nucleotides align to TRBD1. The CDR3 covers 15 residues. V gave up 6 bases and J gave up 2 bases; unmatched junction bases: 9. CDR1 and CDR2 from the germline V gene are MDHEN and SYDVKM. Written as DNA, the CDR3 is TGTGCCAGCAGCGTACCTCGACAGGGTAACACTGAAGCTTTCTTT. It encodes CASSVPRQGNTEAFF.

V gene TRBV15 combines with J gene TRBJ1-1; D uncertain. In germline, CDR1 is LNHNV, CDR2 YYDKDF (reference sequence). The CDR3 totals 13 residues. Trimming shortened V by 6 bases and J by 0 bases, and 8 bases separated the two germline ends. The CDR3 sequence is CATRAAVNTEAFF. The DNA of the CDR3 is TGTGCCACCAGGGCGGCCGTGAACACTGAAGCTTTCTTT.

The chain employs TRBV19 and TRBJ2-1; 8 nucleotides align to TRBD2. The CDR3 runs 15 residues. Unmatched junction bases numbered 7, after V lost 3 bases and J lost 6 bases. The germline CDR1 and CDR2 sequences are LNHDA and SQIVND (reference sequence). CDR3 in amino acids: CASSIAAGEGNEQFF. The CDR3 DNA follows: TGTGCCAGTAGTATTGCAGCGGGAGAGGGCAATGAGCAGTTCTTC.

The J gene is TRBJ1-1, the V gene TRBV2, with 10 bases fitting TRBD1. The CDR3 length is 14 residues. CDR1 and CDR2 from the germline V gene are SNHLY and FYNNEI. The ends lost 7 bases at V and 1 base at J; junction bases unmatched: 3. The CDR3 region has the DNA TGTGCCAGCAAAAGGGACAGGGGGAACACTGAAGCTTTCTTT. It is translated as CASKRDRGNTEAFF.

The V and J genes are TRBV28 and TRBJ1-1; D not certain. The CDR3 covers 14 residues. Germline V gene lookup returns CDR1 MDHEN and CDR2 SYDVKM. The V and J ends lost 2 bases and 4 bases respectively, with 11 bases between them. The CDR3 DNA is TGTGCCAGCAGTTTAGGAGGGCGCGGCACTGAAGCTTTCTTT. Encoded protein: CASSLGGRGTEAFF.

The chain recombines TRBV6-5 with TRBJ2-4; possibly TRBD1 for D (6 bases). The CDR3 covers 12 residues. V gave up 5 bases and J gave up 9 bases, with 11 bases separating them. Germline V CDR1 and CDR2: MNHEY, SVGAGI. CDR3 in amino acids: CASSPGAGIQYF. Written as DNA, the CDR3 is TGTGCCAGCAGTCCAGGGGCAGGCATTCAGTACTTC.

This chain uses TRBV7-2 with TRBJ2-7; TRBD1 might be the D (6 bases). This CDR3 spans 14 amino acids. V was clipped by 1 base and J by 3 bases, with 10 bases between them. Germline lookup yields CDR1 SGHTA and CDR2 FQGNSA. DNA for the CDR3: TGTGCCAGCAGCTTAGAGGCAGGGGACTACGAGCAGTACTTC. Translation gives CASSLEAGDYEQYF.

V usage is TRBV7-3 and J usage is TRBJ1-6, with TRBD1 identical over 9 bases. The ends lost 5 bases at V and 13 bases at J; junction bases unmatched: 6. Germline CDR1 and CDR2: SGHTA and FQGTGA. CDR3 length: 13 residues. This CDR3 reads CASSPGQGRPLHF. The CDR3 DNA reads TGTGCCAGCAGCCCGGGACAGGGAAGGCCCCTCCACTTT.

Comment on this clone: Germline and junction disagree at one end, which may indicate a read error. CDR3 loop: CASSIGQRPNLPQHF. The CDR3 nucleotides read TGTGCCAGTAGTATAGGGCAGAGGCCCAATCTGCCCCAGCATTTT. This rearrangement joins TRBV19 to TRBJ1-5; D ambiguous. The germline gives CDR1 LNHDA, CDR2 SQIVND (reference sequence). The CDR3 loop spans 15 amino acids.

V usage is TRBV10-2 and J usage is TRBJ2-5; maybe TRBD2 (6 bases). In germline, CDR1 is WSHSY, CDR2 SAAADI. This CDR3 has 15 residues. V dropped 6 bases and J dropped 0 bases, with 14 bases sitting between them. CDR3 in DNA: TGCGCCAGCAGGACAGCGGGTCCATACCAAGAGACCCAGTACTTC. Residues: CASRTAGPYQETQYF.